Shown below are 30 T cell receptor beta chains from a single sample sequenced in a study of blood T cells in healthy people across ages (dated by TCRdb to between 2014 and 2017). Receptors were amplified or captured by 5' RACE. Reads for this sample came from an Illumina HiSeq 2500. A second PCR of roughly 7 to 11 cycles was performed with a sample-barcoded 5' primer and a J-beta primer mix. The public reads were run again by TCRdb, first through fastp at Q25 and then through MiXCR, and only productive beta chains were kept. Entries that share a CDR3 protein sequence are merged under the most common genes and DNA. The sample table records roughly 1,500,000 distinct CDR3 sequences; 40% to 50% of these occur just once. Together, the top ten hold 7% to 9.5% of the sample. The sample consisted of blood. Receptors originate from a woman aged 18-35 years in good health.

This clonotype was seen a few times. The J gene is TRBJ2-3, the V gene TRBV2; D call uncertain. The CDR3 loop spans 15 amino acids. The V end lost 2 bases, the J end lost 2 bases, and 11 bases lay between the germline ends. Germline lookup yields CDR1 SNHLY and CDR2 FYNNEI. DNA for the CDR3: TGTGCCAGCAGTGAAAGTGCGTCAACCACAGATACGCAGTATTTT. It codes for CASSESASTTDTQYF.

The rearrangement joins TRBV20-1 to TRBJ2-3; D might be TRBD1 (5 bases). This CDR3 has 17 amino acids. Trimming removed 0 bases at V and 4 bases at J, with 20 bases between. Germline V lookup: CDR1 DFQATT, CDR2 SNEGSKA (reference sequence). CDR3 in DNA: TGCAGTGCTAGAGAGATTGGGGCCCTAGAGTTCTCAGATACGCAGTATTTT. This codes for CSAREIGALEFSDTQYF.

This chain uses TRBV1 with TRBJ2-1; the D call of TRBD2 is as the table states it, not checked on the DNA. TRBV1 is marked as a pseudogene. The length of the CDR3 is 19 residues. This CDR3 is CTSSHPPGLAGGPGNEQFF. The DNA of the CDR3 is TGCACCAGCAGCCACCCCCCGGGACTAGCGGGAGGGCCGGGCAATGAGCAGTTCTTC.

The rearrangement links TRBV18 to TRBJ1-5; 8 bases agree with TRBD1. In germline, CDR1 is KGHSH, CDR2 LQKENI. V lost 6 bases to trimming and J lost 9 bases; unmatched junction nucleotides: 10. This CDR3 region has 14 residues. The CDR3 coding sequence is TGTGCCAGCTCTCAGGGGGCTACGGATCGGCCCCAGCATTTT. Translated: CASSQGATDRPQHF.

The J gene is TRBJ2-1, the V gene TRBV4-1; 10 positions match TRBD2. In germline, CDR1 is MGHRA, CDR2 YSYEKL. J lost 9 bases, V lost 6 bases, and 5 bases had no gene match. The CDR3 is 13 amino acids. The DNA of the CDR3 is TGCGCCAGCAGTCAGCGGGGGGGCCCTGAGCAGTTCTTC. Translated, it gives CASSQRGGPEQFF.

This clonotype appeared once. The rearrangement uses TRBV25-1 and TRBJ2-3; the match to TRBD2 covers 10 bases. V lost 5 bases and J lost 0; bases outside the gene matches: 8. The CDR3 has 17 residues. Germline loops: CDR1 MGHDK, CDR2 SYGVNS. CDR3 DNA: TGTGCCAGCAGTTCGCCTAGCGGGGGACCTAGCACAGATACGCAGTATTTT. Encoded protein: CASSSPSGGPSTDTQYF.

The V and J genes are TRBV28 and TRBJ2-7; 8 bases map to TRBD1. Per germline, CDR1 MDHEN and CDR2 SYDVKM. V was pared by 4 bases and J by 1 base, with 12 bases of the junction left unmatched. The CDR3 runs to 17 residues. CDR3 in DNA: TGTGCCAGCAGTTCGTCCGGGACAGGTCTATTTTCCTACGAGCAGTACTTC. It yields the protein CASSSSGTGLFSYEQYF.

The count of this clonotype is one. The V call is TRBV18, the J call TRBJ2-7; TRBD2 matches at 14 bases. CDR3 length: 15 residues. V shed 3 bases and J 7 bases; nucleotides not matched to a gene: 5. In germline, CDR1 is KGHSH, CDR2 LQKENI. This CDR3 reads CASSPGLAGVGEQYF. The CDR3 DNA is TGTGCCAGCTCACCGGGACTAGCGGGAGTAGGGGAGCAGTACTTC. Supplemented by reference TRBV18 and TRBJ2-7, the full variable domain reads NAGVMQNPRHLVRRRGQEARLRCSPMKGHSHVYWYRQLPEEGLKFMVYLQKENIIDESGMPKERFSAEFPKEGPSILRIQQVVRGDSAAYFCASSPGLAGVGEQYFGPGTRLTVT.

This chain uses TRBV12-3 or TRBV12-4 with TRBJ2-1; weak D call: TRBD2 (5 bases). CDR3 length: 15 amino acids. V lost 6 bases and J 2 bases, leaving 14 bases between the germline ends. The CDR3 DNA reads as TGTGCCAGCAGACATACTAGAGGACCCTACAATGAGCAGTTCTTC. This gives the protein CASRHTRGPYNEQFF.

In the case of this clonotype: One end of the junction fails to match germline, which may point to a read error. The chain couples TRBV9 to TRBJ2-7, with 7 bases identical to TRBD1. Germline V gene sequence: CDR1 SGDLS, CDR2 YYNGEE. This CDR3 spans 14 amino acids. The CDR3 DNA sequence: TGTGCCAGCAGCGAAAGGACAGGAGCCTACAAGCAGTACTTC. Encoded protein: CASSERTGAYKQYF.

Concerning this clonotype: Possible read error: a much larger clone is one base away. The chain carries TRBV20-1 and TRBJ1-1, with TRBD1 matching over 8 bases. V shed 6 bases and J 0 bases; nucleotides not matched to a gene: 15. Germline CDR1 DFQATT, CDR2 SNEGSKA (reference sequence). There are 17 residues in the CDR3. Here the CDR3 reads CSAPRIDRGLMNTEAFF. CDR3 coding DNA: TGCAGTGCCCCCAGAATTGACAGGGGACTAATGAACACTGAAGCTTTCTTT.

V and J are TRBV7-9 and TRBJ2-7, with 9 bases fitting TRBD1. CDR1 is SEHNR and CDR2 is FQNEAQ in the germline V gene (reference sequence). J lost 5 bases, V lost 4 bases, and 6 bases had no gene match. This CDR3 is built from 14 residues. CDR3 DNA: TGTGCCAGCAGCTCAGTGCGGGACAGGGACGAGCAGTACTTC. This gives the protein CASSSVRDRDEQYF.

This clonotype occurred a few times. The chain is built from TRBV6-5 and TRBJ2-7; D assignment may be TRBD1 or TRBD2 (5 bases each). The CDR3 contains 14 residues. The germline V and J ends were trimmed by 6 bases and 5 bases, with 17 bases remaining between them. Per the germline V gene, CDR1 is MNHEY and CDR2 is SVGAGI. The CDR3 reads CASRGPGTFHEQYF. For the CDR3, the DNA is TGTGCCAGCAGGGGACCAGGGACGTTCCACGAGCAGTACTTC.

The chain couples TRBV20-1 to TRBJ2-5, with D perhaps TRBD2 (7 bases). The CDR3 runs to 16 residues. Germline lookup yields CDR1 DFQATT and CDR2 SNEGSKA (reference sequence). V was pared by 3 bases and J by 1 base, with 18 bases between. This chain's CDR3 is CSARKMGGGLQETQYF. CDR3 nucleotides: TGCAGTGCTAGGAAAATGGGCGGGGGCCTCCAAGAGACCCAGTACTTC.

This chain connects TRBV5-1 to TRBJ1-2; 8 positions agree with TRBD1. The CDR3 has 15 amino acids. Trimming at V came to 4 bases and at J to 2 bases, leaving 7 bases not matched to a gene. CDR1 and CDR2 from the germline V gene are SGHRS and YFSETQ. The CDR3, as DNA: TGCGCCAGCAGCCACGGACAGGGTTTCAACTATGGCTACACCTTC. Translated, it gives CASSHGQGFNYGYTF.

The V call is TRBV28, the J call TRBJ1-3, with D maybe TRBD1 (6 bases). CDR1 is MDHEN and CDR2 is SYDVKM in the germline V gene. Trimming cost V 6 bases and J 6 bases, with 21 bases left between them. The CDR3 spans 16 residues. CDR3 loop: CASRTESQGRENTIYF. The CDR3 bases are TGTGCCAGCAGGACCGAATCTCAGGGGAGGGAAAACACCATATATTTT.

The chain has TRBV15 and TRBJ2-3; possibly TRBD1 for D (5 bases). The CDR3 contains 14 residues. Germline V CDR1 and CDR2: LNHNV, YYDKDF (reference sequence). V was trimmed by 1 base and J by 4 bases, leaving 9 bases between them. The CDR3 bases are TGTGCCACCAGCAGAGGACAGTACTCAGATACGCAGTATTTT. Protein: CATSRGQYSDTQYF.

The rearrangement joins TRBV11-2 to TRBJ2-1; D unresolved. Trimming cost V 5 bases and J 8 bases, with 10 bases left between them. The germline gives CDR1 SGHAT, CDR2 FQNNGV. The CDR3 contains 12 residues. The CDR3 loop reads CASSPIVYEQFF. The CDR3 nucleotides read TGTGCCAGCAGCCCCATTGTCTATGAGCAGTTCTTC.

Turning to this clonotype: This could be a read error, since a much larger clone is one nucleotide away. This chain connects TRBV2 to TRBJ2-7; D is uncertain. V dropped 7 bases and J dropped 3 bases, with 4 bases sitting between them. Germline V CDR1 and CDR2: SNHLY, FYNNEI. The CDR3 runs 10 residues. CDR3 nucleotides: TGTGCCAGCATTCACTACGAGCAGTACTTC. This codes for CASIHYEQYF.

V and J are TRBV11-2 and TRBJ2-7, with 15 bases that match TRBD2. The J call may be incorrect, as the DNA end agrees better with TRBJ2-5. This CDR3 is 16 amino acids long. CDR1 and CDR2 (germline): SGHAT, FQNNGV. CDR3 bases: TGTGCCAGCAGCTATAGGACTAGCGGGAGGGCGGAGACCCAGTACTTC. Protein: CASSYRTSGRAETQYF.

This clonotype was observed a handful of times. The V gene is TRBV3-1, the J gene TRBJ1-1; D gene unclear. Germline V gene lookup returns CDR1 LGHDT and CDR2 YNNKEL (reference sequence). V lost 1 base and J 0 bases, leaving 6 bases between the germline ends. This CDR3 has 14 amino acids. The CDR3 sequence: CASSQARVNTEAFF. The CDR3 coding sequence is TGTGCCAGCAGCCAAGCCCGGGTGAACACTGAAGCTTTCTTT.

This clonotype was seen more than once but under ten times. The chain combines TRBV5-6 with TRBJ2-1; a possible D gene is TRBD1 (5 bases). The V and J ends lost 1 base and 2 bases respectively, with 13 bases between them. CDR1 and CDR2 (germline): SGHDT, YYEEEE. The length of the CDR3 is 16 residues. The CDR3 DNA is TGTGCCAGCAGCTTGAGACGAGGACATACCTACAATGAGCAGTTCTTC. It translates to CASSLRRGHTYNEQFF. Full variable domain (outside the CDR3, taken from reference TRBV5-6 and TRBJ2-1): DAGVTQSPTHLIKTRGQQVTLRCSPKSGHDTVSWYQQALGQGPQFIFQYYEEEERQRGNFPDRFSGHQFPNYSSELNVNALLLGDSALYLCASSLRRGHTYNEQFFGPGTRLTVL.

The rearrangement links TRBV4-2 to TRBJ2-1, with D tentatively TRBD1 or TRBD2 (5 bases each). Germline lookup yields CDR1 LGHNA and CDR2 YNFKEQ. The length of the CDR3 is 16 residues. Trimming cost V 1 base and J 4 bases, with 14 bases left between them. The CDR3 loop is CASSQVGTSIYNEQFF. In DNA, the CDR3 is TGTGCCAGCAGCCAAGTAGGGACCTCAATATACAATGAGCAGTTCTTC.

This clonotype was found once. V gene TRBV7-9 combines with J gene TRBJ2-7, with a possible D match to TRBD1 (5 bases). Trimming cost V 2 bases and J 1 base, with 12 bases left between them. Germline V gene data show CDR1 as SEHNR and CDR2 as FQNEAQ (reference sequence). The CDR3 has 15 amino acids. The CDR3 is CASSLQGEVSYEQYF. DNA for the CDR3: TGTGCCAGCAGCTTACAGGGCGAAGTATCCTACGAGCAGTACTTC.

The chain recombines TRBV12-3 or TRBV12-4 with TRBJ1-1; tentative D call: TRBD1 (5 bases). This CDR3 is 13 amino acids long. Between the trimmed V and J ends, which lost 5 bases and 4 bases, there was a span of 11 bases. CDR3 loop: CASSHGALTEAFF. As DNA, the CDR3 is TGTGCCAGCAGTCACGGGGCCCTCACTGAAGCTTTCTTT.

V and J are TRBV10-3 and TRBJ1-2; D unresolved. Per the germline V gene, CDR1 is ENHRY and CDR2 is SYGVKD. The germline V and J ends were trimmed by 7 bases and 4 bases, with 13 bases remaining between them. CDR3 length: 13 amino acids. Here the CDR3 reads CAIKAAAFYGYTF. The CDR3 region has the DNA TGTGCCATCAAGGCGGCCGCTTTCTATGGCTACACCTTC.

The chain recombines TRBV27 with TRBJ2-3; tentatively, D is TRBD1 (5 bases). Per germline, CDR1 MNHEY and CDR2 SMNVEV (reference sequence). The length of the CDR3 is 15 residues. Trimming left V 3 bases short and J 5 bases short, with 15 bases between. CDR3 in DNA: TGTGCCAGCAGTTTCACAGGCCCGGCGGTAGATACGCAGTATTTT. Translation gives CASSFTGPAVDTQYF.

This clonotype occurred many times. The chain combines TRBV11-2 with TRBJ2-3; possibly TRBD2 for D (5 bases). This CDR3 contains 14 residues. Trimming cost V 2 bases and J 4 bases, with 10 bases left between them. Germline assignment: CDR1 SGHAT and CDR2 FQNNGV. CDR3 DNA: TGTGCCAGCAGCTTACGGCTAGCTCCAGATACGCAGTATTTT. This translates into CASSLRLAPDTQYF. The full variable domain, with the rest looked up from reference TRBV11-2 and TRBJ2-3, is EAGVAQSPRYKIIEKRQSVAFWCNPISGHATLYWYQQILGQGPKLLIQFQNNGVVDDSQLPKDRFSAERLKGVDSTLKIQPAKLEDSAVYLCASSLRLAPDTQYFGPGTRLTVL.

This sequence joins TRBV7-8 and TRBJ2-3; 8 nucleotides match TRBD1. The length of the CDR3 is 16 residues. Trimming at V came to 3 bases and at J to 2 bases, leaving 7 bases not matched to a gene. From germline, CDR1 is SGHVS and CDR2 FQNEAQ. Here the CDR3 DNA reads TGTGCCAGCAGCTTTTCCGCGACAGGGGTCACAGATACGCAGTATTTT. Translated, it gives CASSFSATGVTDTQYF. The full variable domain, completed using reference TRBV7-8 and TRBJ2-3, is GAGVSQSPRYKVAKRGQDVALRCDPISGHVSLFWYQQALGQGPEFLTYFQNEAQLDKSGLPSDRFFAERPEGSVSTLKIQRTQQEDSAVYLCASSFSATGVTDTQYFGPGTRLTVL.

The chain has TRBV2 and TRBJ2-1, with D hard to call. The germline gives CDR1 SNHLY, CDR2 FYNNEI. This CDR3 comprises 11 residues. Trimming took off 9 bases at V and 5 bases at J, with 8 bases between the two ends. The CDR3 region has the DNA TGTGCCAGGAGAATAGACAATGAGCAGTTCTTC. It is translated as CARRIDNEQFF.